Listed below are T cell receptor beta chains from one sample, sequenced in a study of technical replicates of blood from a few donors. Some clones are missing from TCRdb's copy, which holds only in-frame ones; the method was immunoSEQ multiplex PCR. The repertoire consists of about 60,000 clones, with 70% to 90% occurring once and the leading ten covering 4.5% to 5.5%. Sequencing was done on a sample of PBMCs. The receptors were gathered from a human donor in good health. Some clones in this sample may be carry-over from other donors' samples. The CDR3 runs from the conserved cysteine through the conserved F or W. A D gene is named only where the DNA matches it firmly. Size is omitted from some rows. Given values are once, few, many or a class for expanded clones.

j_call: TRBJ2-7; v_call: TRBV4-2; d_call: .; clone_size: .; cdr3_nt: TGTGCCAGCAGCCAAGTATCGGAGGGTCACTCCTACGAGCAGTACTTC; cdr3_aa: CASSQVSEGHSYEQYF
j_call: TRBJ1-2; v_call: TRBV28; d_call: .; clone_size: .; cdr3_nt: TGTGCCAGCAGTATGCCCCCGGTTTATGGCTACACCTTC; cdr3_aa: CASSMPPVYGYTF
j_call: TRBJ1-3; v_call: TRBV7-2; d_call: .; clone_size: .; cdr3_nt: TGTGCCAGCAGCTTAAGAGCCACTGACACCATATATTTT; cdr3_aa: CASSLRATDTIYF
j_call: TRBJ1-1; v_call: TRBV6-6; d_call: .; clone_size: .; cdr3_nt: TGTGCCACCACGGGGGGCACGCACACTGAAGCTTTCTTT; cdr3_aa: CATTGGTHTEAFF
j_call: TRBJ2-7; v_call: TRBV9; d_call: .; clone_size: .; cdr3_nt: TGTGCCAGCAGCGCTTTGAGGAACTTCTACGAGCAGTACTTC; cdr3_aa: CASSALRNFYEQYF
j_call: TRBJ2-5; v_call: TRBV5-1; d_call: .; clone_size: .; cdr3_nt: TGCGCCAGCAGCGACGGTGGCACTACAGGGCAAGAGACCCAGTACTTC; cdr3_aa: CASSDGGTTGQETQYF
j_call: TRBJ1-4; v_call: TRBV6-5; d_call: .; clone_size: .; cdr3_nt: TGTGCCAGCAGTTACGTTTGGGGCGCAACTAATGAAAAACTGTTTTTT; cdr3_aa: CASSYVWGATNEKLFF
j_call: TRBJ1-2; v_call: TRBV7-6; d_call: .; clone_size: .; cdr3_nt: TGTGCCAGCAGCCCGGGGGAATATGGCTACACCTTC; cdr3_aa: CASSPGEYGYTF
j_call: TRBJ1-2; v_call: TRBV5-5; d_call: .; clone_size: .; cdr3_nt: TGTGCCAGCAGCTTGGTCCAGGGCCTTAACTATGGCTACACCTTC; cdr3_aa: CASSLVQGLNYGYTF
j_call: TRBJ2-3; v_call: TRBV7-9; d_call: TRBD2; clone_size: .; cdr3_nt: TGTGCCAGCAGCTTGGGTGCGGGAGGGGGTACAGATACGCAGTATTTT; cdr3_aa: CASSLGAGGGTDTQYF
j_call: TRBJ1-3; v_call: TRBV29-1; d_call: .; clone_size: .; cdr3_nt: TGCAGCGTTGTACTCGAGGCACCTAACTTAGGAAACACCATATATTTT; cdr3_aa: CSVVLEAPNLGNTIYF
j_call: TRBJ2-7; v_call: TRBV7-2; d_call: .; clone_size: .; cdr3_nt: TGTGCCAGCAGCTTTTCCGGGACTGAGGGCTACGAGCAGTACTTC; cdr3_aa: CASSFSGTEGYEQYF
j_call: TRBJ2-7; v_call: TRBV7-2; d_call: .; clone_size: medium-sized; cdr3_nt: TGTGCCAGCAGCTCCCTCCTCCCACAGAATCAATACGAGCAGTACTTC; cdr3_aa: CASSSLLPQNQYEQYF
j_call: TRBJ2-2; v_call: TRBV27; d_call: TRBD1; clone_size: .; cdr3_nt: TGTGCCAGCAACTCCCGGACAGGGGCGGACACCGGGGAGCTGTTTTTT; cdr3_aa: CASNSRTGADTGELFF
j_call: TRBJ1-2; v_call: TRBV4-3; d_call: .; clone_size: .; cdr3_nt: TGCGCCAGCAGCCAAGTAGCAGGGGATGTAGATGGCTACACCTTC; cdr3_aa: CASSQVAGDVDGYTF
j_call: TRBJ2-3; v_call: TRBV7-2; d_call: TRBD2; clone_size: .; cdr3_nt: TGTGCCAGCGAGCCCGGGGGGAGTGAAGATACGCAGTATTTT; cdr3_aa: CASEPGGSEDTQYF
j_call: TRBJ2-5; v_call: TRBV2; d_call: .; clone_size: .; cdr3_nt: TGTGCCAGCAGTGAACTGGGGGAGGCCCAGTACTTC; cdr3_aa: CASSELGEAQYF
j_call: TRBJ2-1; v_call: TRBV30; d_call: .; clone_size: .; cdr3_nt: TGTGCCTGGAGTGGCCGAGGGTCACAGGGCTACAATGAGCAGTTCTTC; cdr3_aa: CAWSGRGSQGYNEQFF
j_call: TRBJ2-7; v_call: TRBV12-5; d_call: TRBD2; clone_size: .; cdr3_nt: TGTGCTAGTGGTTTGGTACTTGGGACTAGCTACGAGCAGTACTTC; cdr3_aa: CASGLVLGTSYEQYF
j_call: TRBJ2-5; v_call: TRBV14; d_call: .; clone_size: .; cdr3_nt: TGTGCCAGCAGTCAAGACAGACAAGAGACCCAGTACTTC; cdr3_aa: CASSQDRQETQYF
j_call: TRBJ1-5; v_call: TRBV19; d_call: .; clone_size: .; cdr3_nt: TGTGCCAGTCGGGGTCGCAATCAGCCCCAGCATTTT; cdr3_aa: CASRGRNQPQHF
j_call: TRBJ1-4; v_call: TRBV15; d_call: .; clone_size: .; cdr3_nt: TGTGCCACCAGCAGAGATCGTACGGATGAAAAACTGTTTTTT; cdr3_aa: CATSRDRTDEKLFF
j_call: TRBJ2-3; v_call: TRBV7-2; d_call: TRBD2; clone_size: .; cdr3_nt: TGTGCCAGCAGCTTAAGACTTAATGGACTAGCGGGGCCGGGGGGTACGCAGTATTTT; cdr3_aa: CASSLRLNGLAGPGGTQYF
j_call: TRBJ1-2; v_call: TRBV27; d_call: TRBD1; clone_size: many; cdr3_nt: TGTGCCAGCAGTTGGGGACAGGGGGCTCCAGGGGGCTACACCTTC; cdr3_aa: CASSWGQGAPGGYTF
j_call: TRBJ2-6; v_call: TRBV7-9; d_call: TRBD1; clone_size: .; cdr3_nt: TGTGCCAGCAGCCAGGGATATCAGGGGGCTGCTGGGGCCAACGTCCTGACTTTC; cdr3_aa: CASSQGYQGAAGANVLTF
j_call: TRBJ2-2; v_call: TRBV7-6; d_call: TRBD2; clone_size: .; cdr3_nt: TGTGCCAGCAGTTTGGTCGGTAGCGGGAGGGCCCATGGCGGGGAGCTGTTTTTT; cdr3_aa: CASSLVGSGRAHGGELFF
j_call: TRBJ2-7; v_call: TRBV11-2; d_call: TRBD1; clone_size: .; cdr3_nt: TGTGCCAGCAGCTTAGGAAGGGGGACAGGGCAGAGGGAGCAGTACTTC; cdr3_aa: CASSLGRGTGQREQYF
j_call: TRBJ2-5; v_call: TRBV5-4; d_call: .; clone_size: .; cdr3_nt: TGTGCCAGCAGCTCCGGGGGTTACCAAGAGACCCAGTACTTC; cdr3_aa: CASSSGGYQETQYF
j_call: TRBJ1-5; v_call: TRBV2; d_call: TRBD1; clone_size: few; cdr3_nt: TGTGCCAAAGGGACAGCTCCTGGACAGCCCCAGCATTTT; cdr3_aa: CAKGTAPGQPQHF
j_call: TRBJ2-2; v_call: TRBV2; d_call: TRBD1; clone_size: .; cdr3_nt: TGTGCCAGCAGTCACAGGGGGCTGAACACCGGGGAGCTGTTTTTT; cdr3_aa: CASSHRGLNTGELFF
j_call: TRBJ2-3; v_call: TRBV7-2; d_call: .; clone_size: few; cdr3_nt: TGTGCCAGCAGCTTAGTTGCCGGGAGCACAGATACGCAGTATTTT; cdr3_aa: CASSLVAGSTDTQYF
j_call: TRBJ1-2; v_call: TRBV7-9; d_call: .; clone_size: .; cdr3_nt: TGTGCCAGCAGCTTAGGAGGTCGCAGTCCTAACTATGGCTACACCTTC; cdr3_aa: CASSLGGRSPNYGYTF
j_call: TRBJ2-3; v_call: TRBV6-6; d_call: .; clone_size: .; cdr3_nt: TGTGCCAGCAGTTACTTTGGGGGCCGGGGCACAGATACGCAGTATTTT; cdr3_aa: CASSYFGGRGTDTQYF
j_call: TRBJ2-3; v_call: TRBV4-2; d_call: .; clone_size: .; cdr3_nt: TGTGCCAGCAGCCAAGATGGAGGGACCACAGATACGCAGTATTTT; cdr3_aa: CASSQDGGTTDTQYF
j_call: TRBJ1-2; v_call: TRBV11-2; d_call: TRBD1; clone_size: once; cdr3_nt: TGTGCCAGCAGCTTCTTTCCGGGACAGGCAAATGGCTACACCTTC; cdr3_aa: CASSFFPGQANGYTF
j_call: TRBJ1-5; v_call: TRBV5-1; d_call: .; clone_size: .; cdr3_nt: TGCGCCAGCAGGCCTACAGGCGGCAATCAGCCCCAGCATTTT; cdr3_aa: CASRPTGGNQPQHF
j_call: TRBJ2-7; v_call: TRBV6-6; d_call: TRBD2; clone_size: once; cdr3_nt: TGTGCCAGCTTAGCGGGGCCGGCCAGCTCCTACGAGCAGTACTTC; cdr3_aa: CASLAGPASSYEQYF
j_call: TRBJ2-5; v_call: TRBV5-1; d_call: TRBD2; clone_size: .; cdr3_nt: TGCGCCAGCAGCATTAGCGGGGTACCCCAGGAGACCCAGTACTTC; cdr3_aa: CASSISGVPQETQYF
j_call: TRBJ1-2; v_call: TRBV13; d_call: TRBD1; clone_size: .; cdr3_nt: TGTGCCAGCAGCTTAGGAGGGGGCTTTGGCTACACCTTC; cdr3_aa: CASSLGGGFGYTF
j_call: TRBJ2-1; v_call: TRBV7-2; d_call: TRBD2; clone_size: .; cdr3_nt: TGTGCCAGCAGCTTAGTTGGGGGGGACAATGAGCAGTTCTTC; cdr3_aa: CASSLVGGDNEQFF
j_call: TRBJ1-4; v_call: TRBV7-9; d_call: TRBD1; clone_size: .; cdr3_nt: TGTGCCAGCAGCTTCCAGGGGGCGCGTGAAAAACTGTTTTTT; cdr3_aa: CASSFQGAREKLFF
j_call: TRBJ2-1; v_call: TRBV19; d_call: TRBD2; clone_size: .; cdr3_nt: TGTGCCAGTAGTAGTATAGCGGGAGACTACAATGAGCAGTTCTTC; cdr3_aa: CASSSIAGDYNEQFF
j_call: TRBJ2-3; v_call: TRBV15; d_call: TRBD1; clone_size: .; cdr3_nt: TGTGCCACCAGCACTGGACAGGACCTTCAGTATTTT; cdr3_aa: CATSTGQDLQYF
j_call: TRBJ2-7; v_call: TRBV25-1; d_call: .; clone_size: .; cdr3_nt: TGTGCCAGCAGGACCAGGGACTCCTACGAGCAGTACTTC; cdr3_aa: CASRTRDSYEQYF
j_call: TRBJ2-2; v_call: TRBV5-1; d_call: .; clone_size: once; cdr3_nt: TGCGCCAGCAGCCTACAACGACACGACACCGGGGAGCTGTTTTTT; cdr3_aa: CASSLQRHDTGELFF
j_call: TRBJ2-2; v_call: TRBV4-1; d_call: .; clone_size: .; cdr3_nt: TGCGCCAGCAGCGCCAGGGAAGACACCGGGGAGCTGTTTTTT; cdr3_aa: CASSAREDTGELFF
j_call: TRBJ2-5; v_call: TRBV4-3; d_call: TRBD2; clone_size: .; cdr3_nt: TGCGCCAGCAGCCAAGGGCTAGCGGGAGGCCAAGAGACCCAGTACTTC; cdr3_aa: CASSQGLAGGQETQYF
j_call: TRBJ1-5; v_call: TRBV30; d_call: .; clone_size: .; cdr3_nt: TGTGCCTGGAGTGTAGGGACCGGGAGTAATCAGCCCCAGCATTTT; cdr3_aa: CAWSVGTGSNQPQHF
j_call: TRBJ2-5; v_call: TRBV6-5; d_call: TRBD2; clone_size: .; cdr3_nt: TGTGCCAGCAGTTACTCCAAGACTAGCGGGAGGGAGACCCAGTACTTC; cdr3_aa: CASSYSKTSGRETQYF
j_call: TRBJ2-4; v_call: TRBV5-1; d_call: .; clone_size: .; cdr3_nt: TGCGCCAGCCGCGGACAGCCCGCGGCCAAAAACATTCAGTACTTC; cdr3_aa: CASRGQPAAKNIQYF
j_call: TRBJ2-6; v_call: TRBV6-5; d_call: .; clone_size: .; cdr3_nt: TGTGCCAGCAGTTACCGCGCCTCTGGGGCCAACGTCCTGACTTTC; cdr3_aa: CASSYRASGANVLTF
j_call: TRBJ1-1; v_call: TRBV5-1; d_call: .; clone_size: .; cdr3_nt: TGCGCCAGCAGCAGAAGTGTGAGGGAAAGGGACACTGAAGCTTTCTTT; cdr3_aa: CASSRSVRERDTEAFF
j_call: TRBJ1-2; v_call: TRBV5-1; d_call: TRBD1; clone_size: .; cdr3_nt: TGCGCCAGCAGCATTGGACAGGCCCACGCCTCCTATGGCTACACCTTC; cdr3_aa: CASSIGQAHASYGYTF
j_call: TRBJ1-1; v_call: TRBV20-1; d_call: .; clone_size: few; cdr3_nt: TGCAGTGCTAGAGCCCTGACTGAAGCTTTCTTT; cdr3_aa: CSARALTEAFF
j_call: TRBJ2-3; v_call: TRBV4-3; d_call: TRBD2; clone_size: once; cdr3_nt: TGCGCCAGCAGCCAATCTAGCGGGGGTTCAGATACGCAGTATTTT; cdr3_aa: CASSQSSGGSDTQYF